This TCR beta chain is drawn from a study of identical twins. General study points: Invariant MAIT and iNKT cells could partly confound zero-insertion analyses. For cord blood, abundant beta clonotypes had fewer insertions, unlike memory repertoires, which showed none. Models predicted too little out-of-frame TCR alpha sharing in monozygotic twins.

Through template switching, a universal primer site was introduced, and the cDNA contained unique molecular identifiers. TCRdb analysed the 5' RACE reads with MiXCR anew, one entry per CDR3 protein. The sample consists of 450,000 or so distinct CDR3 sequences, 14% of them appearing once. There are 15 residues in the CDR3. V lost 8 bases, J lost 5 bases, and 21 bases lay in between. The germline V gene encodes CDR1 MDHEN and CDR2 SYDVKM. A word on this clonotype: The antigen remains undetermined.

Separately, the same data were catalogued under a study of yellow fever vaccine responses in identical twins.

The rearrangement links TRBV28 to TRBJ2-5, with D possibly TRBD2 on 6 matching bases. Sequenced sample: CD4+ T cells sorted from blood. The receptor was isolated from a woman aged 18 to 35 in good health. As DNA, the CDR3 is TGTGCCAGCCGTTATGGCGGAGGGACGGGGGAGACCCAGTACTTC. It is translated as CASRYGGGTGETQYF.